The present TCR beta chain was sequenced within a study of blood T cell repertoires in COVID-19. Clones were read by immunoSEQ multiplex PCR, and TCRdb kept only the in-frame ones, dropping some. The data contain about 230,000 clones, about nine tenths of them singletons. This CDR3 has 16 residues. V dropped 1 base and J dropped 3; count of bases not matched to a gene: 4. Germline V gene data show CDR1 as MDHEN and CDR2 as SYDVKM. This sequence was found in a man aged 45-65 years with COVID-19, enrolled during active disease. The sample was peripheral blood. The rearrangement uses TRBV28 and TRBJ2-5; 11 bases are a match to TRBD2. Here the CDR3 DNA reads TGTGCCAGCAGTTTATTGGCTAGCGGGGGGAAAGAGACCCAGTACTTC. This gives the protein CASSLLASGGKETQYF.